This section outlines one T cell receptor (beta chain) sequence together with its context. Produced via immunoSEQ multiplex PCR; TCRdb's table is partial and in-frame only. The sample yields roughly 570,000 clones, 95% to 98% seen once. This CDR3 is 15 amino acids long. V lost 3 bases, J lost 0 bases, and 9 bases lay in between. Germline-derived CDR1 and CDR2 are PRHDT and FYEKMQ (reference sequence). These data are taken from a study of shared clonotypes between healthy human individuals. The naive CD8 subset, CD45RO-negative cells positively selected for CCR7, excluded terminally differentiated effector memory CD45RA+ cells.

Sample: naive CD8+ T cells sorted from blood. This sequence joins TRBV13 and TRBJ2-1; D gene ambiguous. The receptor was derived from a man between 25 and 39 years old in good health. CDR3 loop: CASSLTSGSYNEQFF. Here the CDR3 DNA reads TGTGCCAGCAGCTTGACATCCGGCTCCTACAATGAGCAGTTCTTC.